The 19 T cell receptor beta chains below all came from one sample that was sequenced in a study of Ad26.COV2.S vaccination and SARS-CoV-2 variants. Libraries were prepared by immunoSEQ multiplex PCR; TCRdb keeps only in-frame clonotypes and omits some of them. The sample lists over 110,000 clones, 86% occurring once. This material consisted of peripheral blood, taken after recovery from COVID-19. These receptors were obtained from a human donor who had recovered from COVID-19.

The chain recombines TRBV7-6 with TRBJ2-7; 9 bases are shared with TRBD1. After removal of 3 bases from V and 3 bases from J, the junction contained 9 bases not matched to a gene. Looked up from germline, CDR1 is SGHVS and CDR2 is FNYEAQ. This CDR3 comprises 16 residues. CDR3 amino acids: CASSLFSGTGIYEQYF. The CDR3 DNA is TGTGCCAGCAGCTTGTTCTCCGGGACAGGGATCTACGAGCAGTACTTC. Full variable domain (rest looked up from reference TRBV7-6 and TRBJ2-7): GAGVSQSPRYKVTKRGQDVALRCDPISGHVSLYWYRQALGQGPEFLTYFNYEAQQDKSGLPNDRFSAERPEGSISTLTIQRTEQRDSAMYRCASSLFSGTGIYEQYFGPGTRLTVT.

The CDR3 is CASSPRVFSGNTIYF. In nucleotides, the CDR3 is TGTGCCAGCAGCCCGCGGGTTTTCTCTGGAAACACCATATATTTT. The chain is built from TRBV14 and TRBJ1-3; no definite D call. The germline gives CDR1 SGHDN, CDR2 FVKESK. The CDR3 length is 15 residues. V lost 4 bases and J 0 bases, leaving 10 bases between the germline ends.

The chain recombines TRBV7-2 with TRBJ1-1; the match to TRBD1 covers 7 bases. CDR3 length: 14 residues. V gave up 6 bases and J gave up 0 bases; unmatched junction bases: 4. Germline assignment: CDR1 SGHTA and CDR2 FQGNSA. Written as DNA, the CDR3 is TGTGCCAGCAGGTACGACAGGGTGAACACTGAAGCTTTCTTT. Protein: CASRYDRVNTEAFF.

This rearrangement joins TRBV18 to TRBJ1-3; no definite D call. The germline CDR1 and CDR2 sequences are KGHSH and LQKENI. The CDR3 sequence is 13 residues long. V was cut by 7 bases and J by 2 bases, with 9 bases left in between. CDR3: CASLAEAGNTIYF. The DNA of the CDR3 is TGTGCCAGCTTGGCGGAGGCTGGAAACACCATATATTTT.

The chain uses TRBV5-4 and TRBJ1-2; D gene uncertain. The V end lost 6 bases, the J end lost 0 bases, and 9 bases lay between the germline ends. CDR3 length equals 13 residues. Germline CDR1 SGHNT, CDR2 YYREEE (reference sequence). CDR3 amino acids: CASTVGPNYGYTF. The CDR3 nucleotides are TGTGCCAGCACCGTAGGGCCTAACTATGGCTACACCTTC.

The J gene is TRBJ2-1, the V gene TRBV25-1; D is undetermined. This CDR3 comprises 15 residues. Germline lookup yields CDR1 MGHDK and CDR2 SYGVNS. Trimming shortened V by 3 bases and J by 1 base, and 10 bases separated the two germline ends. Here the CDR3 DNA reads TGTGCCAGCAGTGACCCCCACTATTCCTACAATGAGCAGTTCTTC. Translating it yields CASSDPHYSYNEQFF.

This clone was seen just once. The CDR3 sequence is CASSLTPPDTQYF. As DNA, the CDR3 is TGCGCCAGCAGCCTCACCCCACCAGATACGCAGTATTTT. The V call is TRBV4-3, the J call TRBJ2-3; D is undetermined. Germline CDR1 and CDR2: LGHNA and YSLEER. Between the trimmed V and J ends, which lost 4 bases and 4 bases, there was a span of 9 bases. This CDR3 contains 13 residues.

CDR3 residues: CASSIDQGYGNQPQHF. DNA for the CDR3: TGTGCCAGTAGTATAGATCAGGGATATGGCAATCAGCCCCAGCATTTT. The chain links TRBV19 to TRBJ1-5; D is possibly TRBD1 (5 bases). With 0 bases removed from V and 2 bases from J, the gap between germline ends came to 11 bases. Germline V gene data show CDR1 as LNHDA and CDR2 as SQIVND (reference sequence). The CDR3 totals 16 residues.

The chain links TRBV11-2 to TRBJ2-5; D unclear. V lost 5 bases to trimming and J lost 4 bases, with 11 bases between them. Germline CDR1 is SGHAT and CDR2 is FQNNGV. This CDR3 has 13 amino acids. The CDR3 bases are TGTGCCAGCAGCCCGGGCCTCGTAGAGACCCAGTACTTC. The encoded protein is CASSPGLVETQYF. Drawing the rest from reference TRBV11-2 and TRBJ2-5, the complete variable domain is EAGVAQSPRYKIIEKRQSVAFWCNPISGHATLYWYQQILGQGPKLLIQFQNNGVVDDSQLPKDRFSAERLKGVDSTLKIQPAKLEDSAVYLCASSPGLVETQYFGPGTRLLVL.

The CDR3 DNA follows: TGTGCCAGTATGGGGGGCGTTCGGAATAGCGCCATATATTTT. Translating it yields CASMGGVRNSAIYF. The V gene is TRBV5-5, the J gene TRBJ1-3, with D perhaps TRBD1 (6 bases). Per germline, CDR1 SGHKS and CDR2 YYEKEE (reference sequence). The CDR3 runs 14 residues. The V end lost 8 bases, the J end lost 11 bases, and 23 bases lay between the germline ends.

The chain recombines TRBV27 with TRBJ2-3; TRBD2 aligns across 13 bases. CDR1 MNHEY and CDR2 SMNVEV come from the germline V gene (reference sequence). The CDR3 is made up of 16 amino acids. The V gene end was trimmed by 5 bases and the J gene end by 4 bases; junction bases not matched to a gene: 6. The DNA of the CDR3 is TGTGCCAGCAGTCCCTTGACTAGCGGGGGGCCAGATACGCAGTATTTT. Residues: CASSPLTSGGPDTQYF.

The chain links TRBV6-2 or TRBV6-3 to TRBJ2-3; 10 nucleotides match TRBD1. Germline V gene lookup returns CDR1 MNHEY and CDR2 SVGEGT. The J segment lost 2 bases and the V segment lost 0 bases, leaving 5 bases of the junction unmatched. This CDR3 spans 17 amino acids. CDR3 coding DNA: TGTGCCAGCAGTTACTCCGGACAGGGGGGAAACACAGATACGCAGTATTTT. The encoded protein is CASSYSGQGGNTDTQYF.

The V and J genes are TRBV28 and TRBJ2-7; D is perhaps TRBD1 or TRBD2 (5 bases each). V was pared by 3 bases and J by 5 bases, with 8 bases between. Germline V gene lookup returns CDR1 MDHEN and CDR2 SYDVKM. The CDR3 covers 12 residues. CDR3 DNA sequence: TGTGCCAGCAGTTTGAGGGGTAACGAGCAGTACTTC. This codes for CASSLRGNEQYF.

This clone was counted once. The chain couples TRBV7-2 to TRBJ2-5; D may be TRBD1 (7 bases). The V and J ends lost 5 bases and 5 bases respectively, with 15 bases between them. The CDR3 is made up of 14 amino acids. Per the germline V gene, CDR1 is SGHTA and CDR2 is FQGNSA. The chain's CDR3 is CASSPGGTAETQYF. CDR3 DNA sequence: TGTGCCAGCAGCCCCGGCGGGACAGCGGAGACCCAGTACTTC.

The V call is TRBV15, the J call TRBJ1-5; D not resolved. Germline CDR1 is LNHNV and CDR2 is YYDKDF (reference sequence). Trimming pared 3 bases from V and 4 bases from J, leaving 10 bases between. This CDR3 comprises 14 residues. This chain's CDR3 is CATSSDGPNQPQHF. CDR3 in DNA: TGTGCCACCAGCAGCGATGGACCGAATCAGCCCCAGCATTTT.

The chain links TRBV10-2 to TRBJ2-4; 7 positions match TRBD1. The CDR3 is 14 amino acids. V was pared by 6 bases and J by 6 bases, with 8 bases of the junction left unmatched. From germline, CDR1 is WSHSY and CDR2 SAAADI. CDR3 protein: CASSPGTALNIQYF. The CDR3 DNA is TGCGCCAGCAGCCCTGGGACAGCATTAAACATTCAGTACTTC.

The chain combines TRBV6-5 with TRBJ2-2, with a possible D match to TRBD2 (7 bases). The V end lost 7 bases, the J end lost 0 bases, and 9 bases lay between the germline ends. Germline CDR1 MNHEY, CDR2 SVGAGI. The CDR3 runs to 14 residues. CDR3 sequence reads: CASKGGPNTGELFF. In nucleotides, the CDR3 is TGTGCCAGCAAGGGGGGGCCGAACACCGGGGAGCTGTTTTTT.

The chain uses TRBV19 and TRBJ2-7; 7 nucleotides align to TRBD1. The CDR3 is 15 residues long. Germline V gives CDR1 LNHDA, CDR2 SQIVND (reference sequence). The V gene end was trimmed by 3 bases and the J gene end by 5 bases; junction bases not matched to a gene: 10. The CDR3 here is CASSIGQGVLNEQYF. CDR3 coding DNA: TGTGCCAGTAGTATCGGTCAGGGGGTGCTTAACGAGCAGTACTTC.

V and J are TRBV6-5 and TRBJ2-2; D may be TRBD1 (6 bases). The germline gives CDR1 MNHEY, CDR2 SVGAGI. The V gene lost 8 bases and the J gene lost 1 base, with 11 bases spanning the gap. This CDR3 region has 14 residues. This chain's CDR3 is CASYRDKNTGELFF. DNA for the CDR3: TGTGCCAGCTACCGGGACAAGAACACCGGGGAGCTGTTTTTT.